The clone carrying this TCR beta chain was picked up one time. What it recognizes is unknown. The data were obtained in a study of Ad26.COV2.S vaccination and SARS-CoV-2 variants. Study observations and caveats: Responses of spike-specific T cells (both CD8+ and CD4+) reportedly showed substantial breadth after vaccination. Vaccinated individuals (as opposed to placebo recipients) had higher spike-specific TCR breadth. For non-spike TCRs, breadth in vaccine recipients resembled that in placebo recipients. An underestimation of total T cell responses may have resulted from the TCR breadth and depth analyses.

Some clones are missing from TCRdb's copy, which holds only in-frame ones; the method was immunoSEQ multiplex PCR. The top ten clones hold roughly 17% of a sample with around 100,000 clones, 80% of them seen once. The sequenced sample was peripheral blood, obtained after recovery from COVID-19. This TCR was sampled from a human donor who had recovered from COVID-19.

CDR3 amino acids: CASSQSDRGPFF. In DNA, the CDR3 is TGCGCCAGCAGTCAATCGGACAGGGGTCCGTTCTTC. The chain joins TRBV23-1 to TRBJ2-1; TRBD1 matches 9 bases. TRBV23-1 is filed as an ORF, its function uncertain. V lost 0 bases and J lost 15; bases outside the gene matches: 3. This CDR3 comprises 12 residues.